The clone carrying this T cell receptor (beta chain) was seen a single time. Antigen unknown. TCRdb keeps only in-frame clones here, not all; method: immunoSEQ multiplex PCR. This sample yields approximately 2.1 million clones, of which 80% to 95% are seen a single time; about 0.39% belongs to the top ten. The CD4+ fraction was divided into a CD45RA+ naive subset and a CD45RA-negative memory subset. This entry is derived from a study of shared clonotypes between healthy human individuals. Germline V gene data show CDR1 as SNHLY and CDR2 as FYNNEI. V lost 6 bases and J 3 bases, leaving 11 bases between the germline ends. The CDR3 loop spans 13 amino acids. Study observations and caveats: Sorted-subset sequencing, rarefaction showed, was incomplete despite large depth. Around 5% was the fraction of naive CD4 clonotypes found shared across several donors.

The chain has TRBV2 and TRBJ2-5, with D perhaps matching TRBD1 (6 bases). The clonotype was recovered from a man younger than 35 in good health. Some clones in this sample may be carry-over from other donors' samples. Sequenced material: naive CD4+ T cells from PBMCs. As to subset: CD45RA+ positively selected. The DNA for the CDR3 is TGTGCCAGCAGCCCCGGACAGAAAGAGACCCAGTACTTC. It is translated as CASSPGQKETQYF.